This T cell receptor beta chain was captured in a study of cytomegalovirus exposure and HLA in healthy donors. Many counts were recorded for this clone. PCR involved 60 Vbeta and 13 Jbeta primers. TCRdb's copy holds only in-frame clones and misses some; the assay was immunoSEQ multiplex PCR. The sample has fewer than 140,000 clones, roughly four fifths seen once; the top ten hold around 2.8%. The germline V gene encodes CDR1 MNHNS and CDR2 SASEGT. This CDR3 has 13 amino acids. V was shortened by 4 bases and J by 0 bases, with 6 bases between the two germline ends. The sample taken for sequencing was PBMCs. The rearrangement uses TRBV6-1 and TRBJ1-2; TRBD1 might be the D (6 bases). The sequence was collected from a male donor in good health and CMV-seropositive. In DNA form, the CDR3 reads TGTGCCAGCAGTGGGACAGCTAACTATGGCTACACCTTC. Its protein product is CASSGTANYGYTF.